The present entry profiles one TCR beta chain with its context. Clones were read by immunoSEQ multiplex PCR, and TCRdb kept only the in-frame ones, dropping some. The sample holds roughly 70,000 clones, roughly 84% seen once. The sample comes from a study of control samples from healthy donors and cancer patients. Germline CDR1 is MGHDK and CDR2 is SYGVNS. The V and J ends lost 4 bases and 6 bases respectively, with 15 bases between them. This CDR3 has 14 amino acids. This receptor was obtained from a man between 50 and 59 years old in good health. The chain combines TRBV25-1 with TRBJ1-1; D not resolved. The sample was blood. CDR3 amino acids: CASSGGVNLPEAFF. The CDR3 DNA is TGTGCCAGCAGTGGGGGAGTCAATCTCCCTGAAGCTTTCTTT.